The 28 T cell receptor beta chains reported below all come from one sample, sequenced in a study of T cells in Graves' hyperthyroidism and ophthalmopathy (dated by TCRdb to between 2019 and 2020). The protocol used for the library was multiplex PCR. Sequencing took place on an Illumina HiSeq 2000. The TCR beta CDR3 regions were amplified from RNA transcripts. For the first round of RT-PCR on the TCR CDR3, the HTBI primer set was used together with the Qiagen OneStep RT-PCR kit. The public reads were reprocessed in TCRdb via fastp at Q25 and MiXCR, keeping in-frame beta chains. For every CDR3 protein sequence, its rows merge into one entry that carries the most common genes and DNA. Counted in this sample were 400,000 to 600,000 distinct CDR3 sequences; around 21% of them appeared once. Together, the top ten hold 26% of the sample. Sequenced: blood. The origin of the receptors is a man younger than 35 with Graves' hyperthyroidism.

This clonotype was counted a few times. This chain joins TRBV28 and TRBJ2-7; TRBD1 matches 9 bases. The trim removed 5 bases at V and 3 bases at J, leaving 11 bases unmatched. Germline lookup yields CDR1 MDHEN and CDR2 SYDVKM. The CDR3 is made up of 16 amino acids. The CDR3 is CASSPPRGQGRYEQYF. In DNA form, the CDR3 reads TGTGCCAGCAGTCCCCCCCGGGGACAGGGCCGCTACGAGCAGTACTTC.

This clonotype was detected ten times or more. The genes are TRBV6-1 and TRBJ2-4; weak D call: TRBD1 (6 bases). V lost 0 bases and J lost 2, with 11 bases in between. The CDR3 contains 16 residues. Germline V gene lookup returns CDR1 MNHNS and CDR2 SASEGT. DNA of the CDR3: TGTGCCAGCAGTGAAGCGGGGCAGGGGACCAAAAACATTCAGTACTTC. This gives the protein CASSEAGQGTKNIQYF.

The sample holds many counts of this clonotype. The chain carries TRBV12-5 and TRBJ1-2; TRBD1 might be the D (5 bases). CDR3 length: 12 residues. Germline V gene data show CDR1 as LGHNT and CDR2 as FRNRAP. Trimming took 2 bases from V and 8 from J, leaving 9 bases between them. The CDR3 region has the DNA TGTGCTAGTGGTTTGACAGGCGGGGGCTACACCTTC. Its translation: CASGLTGGGYTF.

This clonotype was detected many times. The chain employs TRBV24-1 and TRBJ1-2; D might be TRBD1 (6 bases). V lost 3 bases to trimming and J lost 4 bases, with 8 bases between them. Germline V gene lookup returns CDR1 KGHDR and CDR2 SFDVKD. The CDR3 runs to 13 residues. The CDR3 nucleotides are TGTGCCACCAGTGATCGGACAGCCTATGGCTACACCTTC. It is translated as CATSDRTAYGYTF.

The chain has TRBV10-1 and TRBJ2-5; a possible D gene is TRBD2 (6 bases). V was trimmed by 8 bases and J by 5 bases, leaving 21 bases between them. There are 15 residues in the CDR3. CDR1 and CDR2 (germline): WNHNN, SYGVQD (reference sequence). The CDR3, as DNA: TGCGCCAGCCCACCGTGGAGGGTGGTAGGGGAGACCCAGTACTTC. Protein: CASPPWRVVGETQYF.

This clonotype was observed many times. The V gene is TRBV7-3, the J gene TRBJ2-5, with D perhaps matching TRBD1 or TRBD2 (5 bases each). The CDR3 is made up of 16 amino acids. V lost 4 bases and J lost 5, with 20 bases in between. In germline, CDR1 is SGHTA, CDR2 FQGTGA. The CDR3 coding sequence is TGTGCCAGCAGCTCCTGGGACCGCCGAAAGAGGGAGACCCAGTACTTC. Protein product: CASSSWDRRKRETQYF.

This clonotype was counted between two and nine times. The chain recombines TRBV19 with TRBJ2-7; D gene ambiguous. This CDR3 has 16 amino acids. The germline V gene has CDR1 LNHDA and CDR2 SQIVND (reference sequence). V was trimmed by 5 bases and J by 0 bases, leaving 17 bases between them. CDR3 loop: CASSPSSAVSSYEQYF. Here the CDR3 DNA reads TGTGCCAGTAGTCCCTCCAGCGCCGTATCCTCCTACGAGCAGTACTTC.

This clonotype was observed at least ten times. The V gene is TRBV25-1, the J gene TRBJ1-2; possibly TRBD1 for D (5 bases). The V and J ends lost 3 bases and 2 bases respectively, with 13 bases between them. The CDR3 is 15 amino acids. CDR1 and CDR2 (germline): MGHDK, SYGVNS. CDR3 loop: CASSEGGVRNYGYTF. CDR3 sequence (DNA): TGTGCCAGCAGTGAGGGAGGGGTCCGAAACTATGGCTACACCTTC.

The chain is built from TRBV11-1 and TRBJ2-2, with a possible D match to TRBD1 (5 bases). The CDR3 consists of 16 residues. The V end lost 0 bases, the J end lost 2 bases, and 10 bases lay between the germline ends. CDR1 is SGHAT, CDR2 FQDESV, per germline (reference sequence). DNA of the CDR3: TGTGCCAGCAGCTTAGCAAGGGGTGATAACACCGGGGAGCTGTTTTTT. Translation gives CASSLARGDNTGELFF.

This clonotype was seen ten or more times. The chain links TRBV29-1 to TRBJ2-7; 8 positions agree with TRBD1. The CDR3 runs 12 residues. From germline, CDR1 is SQVTM and CDR2 ANQGSEA. The V segment lost 3 bases and the J segment 6 bases; nucleotides outside the gene matches: 4. Here the CDR3 reads CSVDGQGREQYF. CDR3 coding DNA: TGCAGCGTTGACGGACAGGGTCGCGAGCAGTACTTC.

Only a few counts were recorded for this clonotype. For the CDR3, the DNA is TGTGCCAGCAGTTTATCTGGACTTCCCAATGGGGCCTACGAGCAGTACTTC. It encodes CASSLSGLPNGAYEQYF. The rearrangement links TRBV27 to TRBJ2-7, with a weak D call TRBD2 (5 bases). This CDR3 region has 17 residues. CDR1 is MNHEY, CDR2 SMNVEV, per germline (reference sequence). V was pared by 0 bases and J by 2 bases, with 17 bases between.

This clonotype was detected many times. This chain joins TRBV13 and TRBJ1-1; 9 bases match TRBD1. The germline V gene encodes CDR1 PRHDT and CDR2 FYEKMQ (reference sequence). CDR3 length: 15 residues. The ends lost 4 bases at V and 5 bases at J; junction bases unmatched: 8. The CDR3 loop is CASSSGGTGRTEAFF. In nucleotides, the CDR3 is TGTGCCAGCAGCTCGGGGGGGACAGGGAGAACTGAAGCTTTCTTT.

This clonotype was picked up many times. The chain carries TRBV28 and TRBJ1-5; no clear D. There are 15 residues in the CDR3. Deletions cut 6 bases from V and 0 bases from J, with 12 bases between. Per the germline V gene, CDR1 is MDHEN and CDR2 is SYDVKM. CDR3 sequence reads: CASSLRGYSNQPQHF. DNA of the CDR3: TGTGCCAGCAGCCTGCGGGGATATAGCAATCAGCCCCAGCATTTT.

This clonotype was observed a few times. V usage is TRBV28 and J usage is TRBJ2-7; a possible D gene is TRBD2 (5 bases). Trimming shortened V by 7 bases and J by 6 bases, and 19 bases separated the two germline ends. The CDR3 spans 14 residues. From germline, CDR1 is MDHEN and CDR2 SYDVKM. In DNA form, the CDR3 reads TGTGCCAGCACTATCGGACTCTACTCTCTCGAGCAGTACTTC. Its translation: CASTIGLYSLEQYF. Together with reference TRBV28 and TRBJ2-7, the CDR3 gives the full variable domain: DVKVTQSSRYLVKRTGEKVFLECVQDMDHENMFWYRQDPGLGLRLIYFSYDVKMKEKGDIPEGYSVSREKKERFSLILESASTNQTSMYLCASTIGLYSLEQYFGPGTRLTVT.

This clonotype was recorded many times. The genes are TRBV19 and TRBJ2-5; no clear D gene. This CDR3 is built from 13 residues. Germline loops: CDR1 LNHDA, CDR2 SQIVND (reference sequence). Deletions cut 3 bases from V and 9 bases from J, with 14 bases between. The CDR3 sequence: CASSIALLRAQYF. The CDR3 DNA follows: TGTGCCAGTAGTATCGCTCTCCTCCGGGCCCAGTACTTC. Filled out from reference TRBV19 and TRBJ2-5, the complete variable domain reads DGGITQSPKYLFRKEGQNVTLSCEQNLNHDAMYWYRQDPGQGLRLIYYSQIVNDFQKGDIAEGYSVSREKKESFPLTVTSAQKNPTAFYLCASSIALLRAQYFGPGTRLLVL.

Ten or more counts support this clonotype. V is TRBV12-3 or TRBV12-4 and J is TRBJ1-5, with a possible D match to TRBD1 (5 bases). V was cut by 6 bases and J by 7 bases, with 13 bases left in between. The CDR3 runs 13 residues. The CDR3: CASSPGDGQPQHF. The CDR3 nucleotides read TGTGCCAGCAGCCCGGGGGACGGGCAGCCCCAGCATTTT.

The chain combines TRBV5-1 with TRBJ2-3; D unclear. This CDR3 is built from 16 residues. The V end was cut by 1 base, the J end by 2 bases, with 14 bases between. The germline V gene encodes CDR1 SGHRS and CDR2 YFSETQ. The CDR3 spells CASSLRMGIITDTQYF. The CDR3 DNA reads as TGCGCCAGCAGCTTGCGTATGGGGATAATCACAGATACGCAGTATTTT.

With regard to this clonotype: A much larger clone is a single base away; this may be a read error. The chain recombines TRBV7-2 with TRBJ1-1, with D possibly matching TRBD1 (6 bases). CDR3 length: 13 amino acids. CDR1 and CDR2 (germline): SGHTA, FQGNSA. For the CDR3, the DNA is TGTGCCAGCAGCTTATACAGGGACGCTGAAGCTTGCTTT. It translates to CASSLYRDAEACF.

The table lists this clonotype with many counts. The V gene is TRBV19, the J gene TRBJ1-2; 8 bases line up with TRBD1. Germline-derived CDR1 and CDR2 are LNHDA and SQIVND (reference sequence). The V and J ends lost 6 bases and 4 bases, in that order; junction bases with no gene match: 19. This CDR3 region has 18 residues. The CDR3 spells CASRQGAGAPPGTYGYTF. In nucleotides, the CDR3 is TGTGCCAGTAGGCAGGGGGCAGGGGCACCCCCTGGGACCTATGGCTACACCTTC.

This clonotype was observed at least ten times. The genes are TRBV6-5 and TRBJ1-5; D is perhaps TRBD1 (5 bases). This CDR3 spans 15 amino acids. V was pared by 2 bases and J by 3 bases, with 11 bases between. The germline CDR1 and CDR2 sequences are MNHEY and SVGAGI. The CDR3 sequence is CASSYPGLVNQPQHF. The CDR3 DNA follows: TGTGCCAGCAGTTACCCGGGGCTCGTCAATCAGCCCCAGCATTTT.

This chain uses TRBV6-2 or TRBV6-3 with TRBJ2-5; D might be TRBD2 (6 bases). The CDR3 totals 15 residues. Trimming removed 6 bases from V and 1 base from J, with 15 bases in between. Germline CDR1 is MNHEY and CDR2 is SVGEGT. CDR3 coding DNA: TGTGCCAGCAGATCCGGGACCGGGGGCCAAGAGACCCAGTACTTC. It is translated as CASRSGTGGQETQYF.

V usage is TRBV12-3 or TRBV12-4 and J usage is TRBJ2-5; the match to TRBD2 covers 10 bases. The CDR3 covers 16 residues. The J segment lost 3 bases and the V segment lost 2 bases, leaving 6 bases of the junction unmatched. Here the CDR3 reads CASSLPRGLAEETQYF. The CDR3 region has the DNA TGTGCCAGCAGTTTACCTCGCGGACTAGCGGAAGAGACCCAGTACTTC.

This chain uses TRBV9 with TRBJ1-3, with a possible D match to TRBD1 (5 bases). The length of the CDR3 is 15 residues. CDR1 is SGDLS, CDR2 YYNGEE, per germline. V lost 4 bases to trimming and J lost 0 bases, with 11 bases between them. The DNA for the CDR3 is TGTGCCAGCAGCCCACAGGCGGGCTCTGGAAACACCATATATTTT. This encodes CASSPQAGSGNTIYF.

The CDR3 DNA reads TGTGCCAGCAGTTACGATGGCTCTGGGGCCAACGTCCTGACTTTC. Translation: CASSYDGSGANVLTF. This rearrangement joins TRBV6-5 to TRBJ2-6; D is unresolved. V lost 2 bases and J 0 bases, leaving 5 bases between the germline ends. The CDR3 totals 15 residues. CDR1 is MNHEY, CDR2 SVGAGI, per germline.

This clonotype has at least ten counts. The CDR3 reads CASSRPLAPPYEQYF. CDR3 coding DNA: TGTGCCAGCAGCAGGCCTCTAGCGCCTCCCTACGAGCAGTACTTC. V is TRBV2 and J is TRBJ2-7; tentatively, D is TRBD2 (6 bases). Per the germline V gene, CDR1 is SNHLY and CDR2 is FYNNEI. V was clipped by 6 bases and J by 2 bases, with 17 bases between them. The CDR3 spans 15 residues.

This clonotype was seen many times. The chain joins TRBV12-3 or TRBV12-4 to TRBJ2-5, with D unresolved. The V gene lost 11 bases and the J gene lost 5 bases, with 9 bases spanning the gap. The CDR3 covers 10 residues. The CDR3 DNA reads TGTGCCGTGGGGTGGGAGACCCAGTACTTC. This sequence encodes CAVGWETQYF.

The rearrangement links TRBV6-5 to TRBJ2-5, with D tentatively TRBD2 (5 bases). There are 14 residues in the CDR3. Germline values: CDR1 MNHEY, CDR2 SVGAGI. Between the trimmed V and J ends, which lost 2 bases and 5 bases, there was a span of 12 bases. As DNA, the CDR3 is TGTGCCAGCAGTTACGTGGCTAGCTCTGAGACCCAGTACTTC. It yields the protein CASSYVASSETQYF.

This clonotype was counted at least ten times. In DNA form, the CDR3 reads TGTGCCAGCAGTGAACACGGACAGCCATCCTACGAGCAGTACTTC. It encodes CASSEHGQPSYEQYF. The V and J genes are TRBV25-1 and TRBJ2-7, with D possibly matching TRBD1 (6 bases). Germline V gene data show CDR1 as MGHDK and CDR2 as SYGVNS. The CDR3 totals 15 residues. V lost 2 bases and J lost 1, with 12 bases in between.